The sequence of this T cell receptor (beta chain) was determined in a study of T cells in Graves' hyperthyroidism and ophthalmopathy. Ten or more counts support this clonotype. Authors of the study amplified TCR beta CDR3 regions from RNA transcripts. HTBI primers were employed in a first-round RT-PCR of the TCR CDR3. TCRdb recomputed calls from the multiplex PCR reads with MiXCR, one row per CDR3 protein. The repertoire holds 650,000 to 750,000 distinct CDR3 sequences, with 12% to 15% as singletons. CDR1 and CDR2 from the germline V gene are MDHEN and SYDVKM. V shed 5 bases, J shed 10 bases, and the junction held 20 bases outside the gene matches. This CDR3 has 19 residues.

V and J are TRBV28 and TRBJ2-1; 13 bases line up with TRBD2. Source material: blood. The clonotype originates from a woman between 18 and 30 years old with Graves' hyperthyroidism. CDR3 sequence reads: CASSTWTSGSVISGGEQFF. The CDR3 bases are TGTGCCAGCAGTACCTGGACTAGCGGGAGCGTCATATCGGGGGGAGAGCAGTTCTTC.